The 19 T cell receptor beta chains presented below share a single source sample, sequenced in a study of cytomegalovirus exposure and HLA in healthy donors. A multiplex PCR was run with 60 Vbeta primers and 13 Jbeta primers. Assay used: immunoSEQ multiplex PCR; TCRdb lists only in-frame clones, some missing. Of about 190,000 clones in the sample, 87% were seen once. What was sequenced was PBMCs. Receptors were obtained from a man aged 25 to 40 in good health and CMV-seronegative.

The V call is TRBV29-1, the J call TRBJ2-7; TRBD1 aligns across 7 bases. With V trimmed by 6 bases and J by 7 bases, 21 bases remained unmatched. The CDR3 runs 16 residues. The germline gives CDR1 SQVTM, CDR2 ANQGSEA. DNA of the CDR3: TGCAGCGTCGGGCCCTCAAACACCTGGGACAGAGGGGAGCAGTACTTC. Translating it yields CSVGPSNTWDRGEQYF.

The V call is TRBV11-3, the J call TRBJ2-2; D is unclear. Germline V gene sequence: CDR1 SGHNT, CDR2 YENEEA. V lost 1 base and J lost 3, with 12 bases in between. CDR3 length: 16 residues. The CDR3 reads CASSLGMIRDTGELFF. CDR3 bases: TGTGCCAGCAGCTTAGGAATGATACGGGACACCGGGGAGCTGTTTTTT.

The chain recombines TRBV7-8 with TRBJ2-7; 11 bases match TRBD2. V shed 1 base and J 3 bases; nucleotides not matched to a gene: 5. The CDR3 totals 16 residues. Per the germline V gene, CDR1 is SGHVS and CDR2 is FQNEAQ. The CDR3 nucleotides are TGTGCCAGCAGCTTAGTAGCGGGAGGGCCTGGCTACGAGCAGTACTTC. Protein: CASSLVAGGPGYEQYF. The full variable domain, its missing parts supplied by reference TRBV7-8 and TRBJ2-7, is GAGVSQSPRYKVAKRGQDVALRCDPISGHVSLFWYQQALGQGPEFLTYFQNEAQLDKSGLPSDRFFAERPEGSVSTLKIQRTQQEDSAVYLCASSLVAGGPGYEQYFGPGTRLTVT.

This clone occurred once. This chain joins TRBV28 and TRBJ2-7, with 12 bases fitting TRBD1. Germline V lookup: CDR1 MDHEN, CDR2 SYDVKM. V gave up 10 bases and J gave up 2 bases; unmatched junction bases: 9. The length of the CDR3 is 15 residues. The CDR3 sequence: CATWDRGRRTYEQYF. DNA for the CDR3: TGTGCCACTTGGGACAGGGGGCGAAGGACCTACGAGCAGTACTTC.

This clone was observed many times. The chain employs TRBV2 and TRBJ1-2; 7 bases fit TRBD1. This CDR3 comprises 16 residues. Germline-derived CDR1 and CDR2 are SNHLY and FYNNEI. V was clipped by 6 bases and J by 4 bases; unmatched bases: 14. The DNA of the CDR3 is TGTGCCAGCAGACCCGAGAGAACAGGGGTTGGCTATGGCTACACCTTC. This gives the protein CASRPERTGVGYGYTF. Together with reference TRBV2 and TRBJ1-2, the CDR3 gives the full variable domain: EPEVTQTPSHQVTQMGQEVILRCVPISNHLYFYWYRQILGQKVEFLVSFYNNEISEKSEIFDDQFSVERPDGSNFTLKIRSTKLEDSAMYFCASRPERTGVGYGYTFGSGTRLTVV.

The chain employs TRBV19 and TRBJ1-3, with D hard to call. The CDR3 is 15 amino acids. CDR1 and CDR2 (germline): LNHDA, SQIVND (reference sequence). V lost 5 bases and J lost 0, with 11 bases in between. CDR3 in DNA: TGTGCCAGTAGTTCCCTACGGGGCTCTGGAAACACCATATATTTT. Translation: CASSSLRGSGNTIYF.

This clone was counted only a few times. In DNA form, the CDR3 reads TGTGCCAGCAGCCGCGGACAGGCAGCCGAGCAGTACTTC. Encoded protein: CASSRGQAAEQYF. This sequence joins TRBV6-5 and TRBJ2-7; 7 positions agree with TRBD1. V lost 6 bases and J lost 6; bases outside the gene matches: 8. The CDR3 consists of 13 residues. CDR1 is MNHEY and CDR2 is SVGAGI in the germline V gene.

This clone has a handful of counts. DNA for the CDR3: TGTGCCAGCAGTGGGCGGACTAGCGGTATCACAGATACGCAGTATTTT. This sequence encodes CASSGRTSGITDTQYF. The chain links TRBV6-1 to TRBJ2-3; 10 bases match TRBD2. The V gene end was trimmed by 4 bases and the J gene end by 2 bases; junction bases not matched to a gene: 6. This CDR3 region has 16 residues. The germline gives CDR1 MNHNS, CDR2 SASEGT.

This sequence joins TRBV27 and TRBJ1-5; D uncertain. CDR3 size: 17 residues. The germline CDR1 and CDR2 sequences are MNHEY and SMNVEV (reference sequence). Trimming took off 5 bases at V and 3 bases at J, with 20 bases between the two ends. CDR3 DNA: TGTGCCAGCAGTCCTACCTGGTTTCGGTCGGTCAATCAGCCCCAGCATTTT. Residues: CASSPTWFRSVNQPQHF.

J is TRBJ2-5 and V is TRBV5-8, with a weak D call TRBD1 (5 bases). The V end was cut by 9 bases, the J end by 5 bases, with 17 bases between. This CDR3 comprises 13 residues. Germline V gives CDR1 SGHTS, CDR2 YDEGEE. As DNA, the CDR3 is TGTGCCAACATGGTGCCAGGGTTTGAGACCCAGTACTTC. It is translated as CANMVPGFETQYF.

The chain combines TRBV30 with TRBJ2-7; 8 bases agree with TRBD2. The CDR3 contains 14 residues. Trimming at V came to 4 bases and at J to 0 bases, leaving 5 bases not matched to a gene. Germline values: CDR1 GTSNPN, CDR2 SVGIG (reference sequence). Written as DNA, the CDR3 is TGTGCCTGGAATAGCGGGACCCGCTCCTACGAGCAGTACTTC. This codes for CAWNSGTRSYEQYF.

The rearrangement joins TRBV28 to TRBJ1-6; D may be TRBD1 (6 bases). This CDR3 comprises 14 residues. With 3 bases removed from V and 8 bases from J, the gap between germline ends came to 11 bases. Germline CDR1 reads MDHEN; CDR2 reads SYDVKM. CDR3 in DNA: TGTGCCAGCAGTTTGTCCAGGGGCGATTCACCCCTCCACTTT. Translating it yields CASSLSRGDSPLHF.

The V gene is TRBV2, the J gene TRBJ1-2; 9 bases fit TRBD1. CDR1 is SNHLY and CDR2 is FYNNEI in the germline V gene. This CDR3 contains 16 residues. The J segment lost 8 bases and the V segment lost 7 bases, leaving 17 bases of the junction unmatched. DNA of the CDR3: TGTGCCAGCACTAAGGAGAGGGGACAGGGTGGGTTCGGCTACACCTTC. It is translated as CASTKERGQGGFGYTF.

In DNA, the CDR3 is TGCGCCAGCAGCCAAGAAAGCTCGGGTTACACCGGGGAGCTGTTTTTT. It translates to CASSQESSGYTGELFF. The genes are TRBV4-3 and TRBJ2-2; D is ambiguous. The CDR3 runs 16 residues. Between the trimmed V and J ends, which lost 0 bases and 3 bases, there was a span of 11 bases. CDR1 and CDR2 from the germline V gene are LGHNA and YSLEER.

The chain employs TRBV19 and TRBJ1-1; D remains unclear. Trimming removed 6 bases from V and 1 base from J, with 15 bases in between. Per germline, CDR1 LNHDA and CDR2 SQIVND (reference sequence). The CDR3 is 15 residues long. In nucleotides, the CDR3 is TGTGCCAGTAGAAACCCCGGCAGACAGAACACTGAAGCTTTCTTT. Its protein product is CASRNPGRQNTEAFF.

CDR3 nucleotides: TGTGCCAGCAGCCCCCCGGGGGTCACTGAAGCTTTCTTT. It encodes CASSPPGVTEAFF. The chain carries TRBV11-2 and TRBJ1-1; D may be TRBD1 (5 bases). Germline CDR1 and CDR2: SGHAT and FQNNGV. V was pared by 5 bases and J by 4 bases, with 11 bases between. CDR3 size: 13 residues.

The chain uses TRBV6-5 and TRBJ2-1; TRBD2 matches 10 bases. The CDR3 is 15 residues long. Germline lookup yields CDR1 MNHEY and CDR2 SVGAGI. J gave up 8 bases and V 3 bases, and 7 bases lay outside the gene matches. CDR3 region: CASSYSSGSGYEQFF. As DNA, the CDR3 is TGTGCCAGCAGTTATTCTAGCGGGAGTGGCTATGAGCAGTTCTTC.

This clone was seen more than once but under ten times. V usage is TRBV2 and J usage is TRBJ2-1, with 8 nucleotides matching TRBD2. The length of the CDR3 is 15 residues. J lost 3 bases, V lost 6 bases, and 7 bases had no gene match. CDR1 and CDR2 from the germline V gene are SNHLY and FYNNEI. This CDR3 reads CASRKGTSGYNEQFF. The CDR3 nucleotides are TGTGCCAGCAGAAAGGGAACTAGCGGCTACAATGAGCAGTTCTTC.

This chain connects TRBV19 to TRBJ2-1; maybe TRBD2 (6 bases). The germline V gene has CDR1 LNHDA and CDR2 SQIVND (reference sequence). CDR3 length equals 15 residues. Trimming took off 3 bases at V and 5 bases at J, with 14 bases between the two ends. The CDR3 region has the DNA TGTGCCAGTAGTATTGCGGCGGGGAGAAACAATGAGCAGTTCTTC. Protein product: CASSIAAGRNNEQFF.